The clone carrying this T cell receptor beta chain was seen more than once but under ten times. Just one base apart from a much larger clone, this may be a read error. Genomic DNA provided the template from which TCR beta VDJ and CDR3 profiles were obtained. TCRdb independently ran MiXCR on the reads; one entry per CDR3 protein. The repertoire has approximately 130,000 distinct CDR3 sequences, around two fifths of them found once; the top ten carry 8% to 9%. This entry belongs to a study of CD8+CD57+ T cells in acquired aplastic anemia. In the study overall: Recorded DNA amounts for sorted CD4+ and CD8+ cells had an average of around 3.4 ug.

The specimen sequenced was sorted CD4+, CD8+, or CD8+CD57+ T cells (not recorded which) from PBMCs. The source is a human donor in good health, serving as a control.

DNA for the CDR3: TGTGCCAGCAGTTTTCGTCATCCGCGAACCGGGGAGCGGTTTTTT. It translates to CASSFRHPRTGERFF. The chain recombines TRBV12-3 or TRBV12-4 with TRBJ2-2, with D tentatively TRBD2 (5 bases). The CDR3 extends over 15 amino acids.